The entry below gives a single T cell receptor beta chain sequence along with its context. Its antigen remains unknown. CDR1 MNHEY and CDR2 SVGAGI come from the germline V gene. V was clipped by 0 bases and J by 8 bases, with 10 bases between them. The CDR3 length is 14 residues. The data were obtained in a study of cytomegalovirus exposure and HLA in healthy donors. Whole-study results and caveats: Rarity marked most TCR sequences, yet some public TCRs occurred in many donors. The study designated roughly 160 TCR beta chains cytomegalovirus-associated. The authors later linked a missense DCLRE1C variant to TCR beta V- and J-gene trimming.

Researchers ran the PCR with 60 Vbeta and 13 Jbeta primers. Only in-frame clones appear in the TCRdb table, and some are missing; sequencing was by immunoSEQ multiplex PCR. Among 100,000 to 150,000 clones listed, 65% to 90% were seen once. The specimen was PBMCs. V is TRBV6-5 and J is TRBJ1-4; D is unresolved. The sequence was obtained from a woman aged 18-29 years in good health and CMV-seropositive. This CDR3 reads CASSYSNGWEKLFF. The CDR3 coding sequence is TGTGCCAGCAGTTACTCGAACGGGTGGGAAAAACTGTTTTTT.